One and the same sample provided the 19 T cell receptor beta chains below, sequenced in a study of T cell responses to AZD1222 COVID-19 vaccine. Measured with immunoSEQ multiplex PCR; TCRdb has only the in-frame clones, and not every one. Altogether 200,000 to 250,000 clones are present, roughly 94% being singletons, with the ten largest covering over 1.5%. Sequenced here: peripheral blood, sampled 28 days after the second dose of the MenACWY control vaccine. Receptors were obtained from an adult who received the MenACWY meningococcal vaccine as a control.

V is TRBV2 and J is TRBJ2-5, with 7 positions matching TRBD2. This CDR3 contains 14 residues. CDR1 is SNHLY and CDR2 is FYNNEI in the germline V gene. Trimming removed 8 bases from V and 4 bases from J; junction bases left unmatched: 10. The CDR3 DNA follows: TGTGCCAGCGGGGGGGTGGGACGTTCAGAGACCCAGTACTTC. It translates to CASGGVGRSETQYF.

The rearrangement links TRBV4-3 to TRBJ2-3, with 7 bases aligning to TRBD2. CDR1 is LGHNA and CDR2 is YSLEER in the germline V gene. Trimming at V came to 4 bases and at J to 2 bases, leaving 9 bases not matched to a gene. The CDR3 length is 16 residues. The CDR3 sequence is CASSPQSGAHTDTQYF. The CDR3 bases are TGCGCCAGCAGCCCACAGAGCGGGGCCCACACAGATACGCAGTATTTT.

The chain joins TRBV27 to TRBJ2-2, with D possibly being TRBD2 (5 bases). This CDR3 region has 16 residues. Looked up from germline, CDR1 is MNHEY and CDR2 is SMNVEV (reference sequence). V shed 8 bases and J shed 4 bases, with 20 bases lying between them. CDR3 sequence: CASRKPGFPGTGELFF. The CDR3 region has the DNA TGTGCCAGCCGTAAACCGGGGTTCCCCGGCACCGGGGAGCTGTTTTTT.

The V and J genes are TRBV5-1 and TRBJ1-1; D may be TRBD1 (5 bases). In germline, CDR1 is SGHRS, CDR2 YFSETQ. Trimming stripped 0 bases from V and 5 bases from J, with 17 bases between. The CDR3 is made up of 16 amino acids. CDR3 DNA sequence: TGCGCCAGCAGCTTGGTCCGCAGGGCATGGGGGACTGAAGCTTTCTTT. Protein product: CASSLVRRAWGTEAFF.

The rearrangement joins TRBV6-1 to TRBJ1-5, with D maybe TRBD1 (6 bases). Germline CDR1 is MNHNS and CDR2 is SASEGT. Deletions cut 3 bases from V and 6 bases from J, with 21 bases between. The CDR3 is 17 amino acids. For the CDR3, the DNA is TGTGCCAGCAGTGATGGAGGGGGGAGGGTCGTAGGTCAGCCCCAGCATTTT. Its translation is CASSDGGGRVVGQPQHF.

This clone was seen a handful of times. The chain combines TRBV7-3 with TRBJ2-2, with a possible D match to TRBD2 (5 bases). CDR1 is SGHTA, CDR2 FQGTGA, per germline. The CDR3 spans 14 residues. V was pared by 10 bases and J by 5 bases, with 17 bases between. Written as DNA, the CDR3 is TGTGCCACCAAACAGTCCCCGGGGACCGGGGAGCTGTTTTTT. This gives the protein CATKQSPGTGELFF.

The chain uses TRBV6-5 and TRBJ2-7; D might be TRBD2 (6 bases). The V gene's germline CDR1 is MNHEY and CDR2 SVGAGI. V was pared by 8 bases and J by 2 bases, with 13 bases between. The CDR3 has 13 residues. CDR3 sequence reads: CASSGGSPYEQYF. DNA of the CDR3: TGTGCCAGCTCAGGAGGGAGCCCCTACGAGCAGTACTTC.

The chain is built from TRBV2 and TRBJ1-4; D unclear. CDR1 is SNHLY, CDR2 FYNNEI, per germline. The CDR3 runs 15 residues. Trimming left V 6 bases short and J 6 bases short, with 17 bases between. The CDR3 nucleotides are TGTGCCAGCAGACACGGGTCTTTGCTGGATGAAAAACTGTTTTTT. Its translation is CASRHGSLLDEKLFF.

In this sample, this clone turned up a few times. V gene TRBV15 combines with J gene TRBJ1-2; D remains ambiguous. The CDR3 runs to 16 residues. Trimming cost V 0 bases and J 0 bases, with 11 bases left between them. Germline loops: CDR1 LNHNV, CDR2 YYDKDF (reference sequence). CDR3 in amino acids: CATSRDGRKANYGYTF. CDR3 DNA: TGTGCCACCAGCAGAGATGGACGGAAGGCTAACTATGGCTACACCTTC.

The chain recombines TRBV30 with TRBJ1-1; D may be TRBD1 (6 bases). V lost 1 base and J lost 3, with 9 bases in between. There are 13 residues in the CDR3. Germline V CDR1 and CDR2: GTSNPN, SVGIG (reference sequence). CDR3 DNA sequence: TGTGCCTGGAGTGGGGGGCTTGACACTGAAGCTTTCTTT. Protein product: CAWSGGLDTEAFF. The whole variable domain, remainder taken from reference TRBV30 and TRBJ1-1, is SQTIHQWPATLVQPVGSPLSLECTVEGTSNPNLYWYRQAAGRGLQLLFYSVGIGQISSEVPQNLSASRPQDRQFILSSKKLLLSDSGFYLCAWSGGLDTEAFFGQGTRLTVV.

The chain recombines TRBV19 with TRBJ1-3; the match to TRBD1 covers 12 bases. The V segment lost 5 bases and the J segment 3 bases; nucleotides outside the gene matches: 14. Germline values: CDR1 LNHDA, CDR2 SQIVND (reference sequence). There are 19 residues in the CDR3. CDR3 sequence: CASSSSHWGQGARGNTIYF. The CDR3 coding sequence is TGTGCCAGTAGTTCCTCGCACTGGGGACAGGGGGCTCGTGGAAACACCATATATTTT.

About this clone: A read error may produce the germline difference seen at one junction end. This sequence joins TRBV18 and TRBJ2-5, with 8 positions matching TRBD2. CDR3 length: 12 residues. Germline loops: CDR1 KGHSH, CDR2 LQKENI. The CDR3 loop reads CASSPDSGTRNF. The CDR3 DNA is TGTGCCAGCTCACCTGATTCCGGGACTAGGAACTTC.

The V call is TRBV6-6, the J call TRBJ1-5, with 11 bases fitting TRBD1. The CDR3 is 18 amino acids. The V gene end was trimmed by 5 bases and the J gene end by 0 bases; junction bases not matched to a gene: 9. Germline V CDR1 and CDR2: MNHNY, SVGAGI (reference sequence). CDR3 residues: CASSPPAGQGGSNQPQHF. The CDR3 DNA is TGTGCCAGCAGTCCACCCGCGGGACAGGGGGGTAGCAATCAGCCCCAGCATTTT.

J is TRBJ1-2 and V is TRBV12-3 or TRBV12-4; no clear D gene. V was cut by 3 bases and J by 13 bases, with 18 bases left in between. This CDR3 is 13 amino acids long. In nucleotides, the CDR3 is TGTGCCAGCAGTTTGCGGGTAGCAGAGGTGATCACCTTC. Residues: CASSLRVAEVITF.

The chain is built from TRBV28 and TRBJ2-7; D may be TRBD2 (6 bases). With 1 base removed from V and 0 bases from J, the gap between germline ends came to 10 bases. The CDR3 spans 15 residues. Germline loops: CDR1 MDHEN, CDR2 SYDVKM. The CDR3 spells CASSLFGGPSYEQYF. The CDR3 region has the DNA TGTGCCAGCAGTTTATTTGGAGGGCCCTCCTACGAGCAGTACTTC.

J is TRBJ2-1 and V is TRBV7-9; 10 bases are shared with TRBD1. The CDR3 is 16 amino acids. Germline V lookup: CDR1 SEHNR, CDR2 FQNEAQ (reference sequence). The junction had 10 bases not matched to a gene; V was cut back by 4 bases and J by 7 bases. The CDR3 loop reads CASSSHRGQGINEQFF. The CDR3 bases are TGTGCCAGCAGCTCACACCGGGGACAGGGGATAAATGAGCAGTTCTTC.

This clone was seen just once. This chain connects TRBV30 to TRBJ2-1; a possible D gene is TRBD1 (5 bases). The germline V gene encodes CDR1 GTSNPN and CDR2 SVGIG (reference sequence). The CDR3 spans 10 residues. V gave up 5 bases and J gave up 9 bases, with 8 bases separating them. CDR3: CAWEQVEQFF. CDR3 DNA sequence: TGTGCCTGGGAACAGGTTGAGCAGTTCTTC.

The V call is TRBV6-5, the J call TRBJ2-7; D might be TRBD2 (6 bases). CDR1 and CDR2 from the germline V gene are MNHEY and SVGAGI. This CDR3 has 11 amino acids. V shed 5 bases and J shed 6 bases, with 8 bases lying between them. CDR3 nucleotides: TGTGCCAGCAGTACGGGAGCCGAGCAGTACTTC. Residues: CASSTGAEQYF.

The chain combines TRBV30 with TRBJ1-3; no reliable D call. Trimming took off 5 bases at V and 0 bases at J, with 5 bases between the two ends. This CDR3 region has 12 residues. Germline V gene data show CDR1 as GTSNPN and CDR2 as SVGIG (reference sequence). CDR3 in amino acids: CAWYLSGNTIYF. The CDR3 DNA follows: TGTGCCTGGTACCTCTCTGGAAACACCATATATTTT.